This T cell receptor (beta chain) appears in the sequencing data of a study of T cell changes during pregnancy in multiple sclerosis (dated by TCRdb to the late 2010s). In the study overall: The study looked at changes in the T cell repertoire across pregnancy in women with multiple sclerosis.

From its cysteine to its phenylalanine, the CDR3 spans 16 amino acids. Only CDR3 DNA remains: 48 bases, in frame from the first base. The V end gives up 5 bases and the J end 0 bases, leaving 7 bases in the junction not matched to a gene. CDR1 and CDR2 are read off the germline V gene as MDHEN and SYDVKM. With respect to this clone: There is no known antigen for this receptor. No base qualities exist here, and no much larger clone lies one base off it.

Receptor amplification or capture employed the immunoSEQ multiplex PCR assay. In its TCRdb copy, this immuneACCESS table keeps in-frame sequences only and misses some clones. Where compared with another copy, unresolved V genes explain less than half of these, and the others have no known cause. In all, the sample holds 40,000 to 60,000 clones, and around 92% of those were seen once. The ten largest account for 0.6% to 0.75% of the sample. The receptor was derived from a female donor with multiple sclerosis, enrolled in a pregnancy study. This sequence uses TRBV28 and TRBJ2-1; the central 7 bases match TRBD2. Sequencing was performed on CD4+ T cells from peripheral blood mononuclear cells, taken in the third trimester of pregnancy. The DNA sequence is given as TGTGCCAGCAGTCCAGGGACTACAATCTCCTACAATGAGCAGTTCTTC. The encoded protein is CASSPGTTISYNEQFF.